This T cell receptor beta chain appears in the sequencing data of a study of blood T cells in healthy people across ages (dated by TCRdb to the mid-2010s). Concerning the study at large: In model experiments, template switching captured about one uniquely barcoded TCR beta cDNA molecule for every two T cells. Age-related changes in TCR beta repertoire diversity were measured in the study by deep sequencing normalized with unique cDNA molecular identifiers. The donors were split into four age groups: young (average around 15 years), middle-aged (roughly 39), aged (about 56) and long-lived (under 85). Donors of different ages were randomly distributed across sequencing lanes to avoid experimental bias. Using the same blood draw, the study looked at two additional independent replicas of 1 million unique cDNA reads for two donors, one aged 18 to 29 and the other aged 80 or older. Findings and caveats that apply to the study as a whole: Donor CMV infection status was unknown, potentially confounding age-related changes in expanded clonotypes. Compared with the aged group, the long-lived group had more naive CD4+ T cells, fewer expanded clones and increased TCR diversity, a pattern suggesting age selection. There was a strong correlation between observed TCR beta diversity and the percentage of naive T cells measured by flow cytometry. Total diversity estimates from one million sequenced T cells were considered lower bounds and underestimates. Conclusive comparison of naive and antigen-experienced compartments was prevented by the profiling of bulk unsorted PBMCs. Observed TCR beta diversity per million T cells fell roughly linearly with age, and a significant reduction was already apparent by age around 36.

Donors were approximately 42 systemically healthy Caucasian individuals from Russia aged roughly 6 to 90 years. Each donor gave 8 to 10 milliliters of peripheral blood, drawn into EDTA-treated Vacutainer tubes. Ficoll-Paque density-gradient centrifugation was used to isolate PBMCs, with at least 7 million obtained per sample. Trizol reagent was used to extract total RNA from PBMCs, with at least 6 micrograms per sample. Naive CD45RAhigh/CD27high T cell percentages were measured by flow cytometry on a PBMC aliquot from every donor. This clonotype was observed many times. Its specific antigen is unknown. No much larger clone is present one base from it, and per-base qualities are unavailable. Spanning cysteine to phenylalanine, the CDR3 consists of 17 amino acids. Only the CDR3 portion is preserved as DNA: 51 bases, with reading frame beginning at the first base. The germline V gene supplies CDR1 MGHRA and CDR2 YSYEKL. Trimming removed 5 bases from V and 2 bases from J, leaving 16 bases between the germline ends.

Library prep was done by 5' RACE. The instrument given in TCRdb is Illumina HiSeq 2500. A second PCR of roughly 6 to 11 cycles was run with a J-beta primer mix and a sample-barcoded 5' primer. A template-switch 5' adaptor carrying 12 random nucleotides introduced a unique molecular identifier onto each TCR beta cDNA molecule. At least 2.5 million CDR3-containing paired-end reads were obtained from each sample. First-strand cDNA was synthesized from all RNA with the Mint cDNA synthesis kit, primed by a TRBC-specific oligonucleotide. Following uracil-DNA glycosylase treatment, all cDNA underwent a first 18-cycle PCR with the universal primers M1SS and BC2_uni_R. Turning to the authors' computational methods: For normalization, 1 million high-quality reads were randomly selected from each sample, with every read carrying a distinct molecular identifier. Reads with shared molecular identifiers were discarded instead of being binned into consensus sequences. MiTCR, set to a Q25 quality threshold and the strictest error-elimination algorithm, was used for CDR3 identification, clonotype clustering and error correction. A nonparametric unseen species model with Euler transformation was used to estimate lower-bound total TCR beta diversity. The public reads were run again by TCRdb, first through fastp at Q25 and then through MiXCR, and only productive beta chains were kept. Each record represents a unique CDR3 protein, reported with the most common genes and DNA among its rows. The V and J calls follow TCRdb's processing rather than the paper's. This sample holds 550,000 to 650,000 distinct CDR3 sequences; about 30% were observed only once. The top ten clonotypes cover about a sixth of the sample.

The sequenced material came from blood. The chain joins TRBV4-1 to TRBJ2-6; matching of 6 bases hints at TRBD2 as the D gene. The clonotype originates from a woman aged 80 or older in good health. The CDR3: CASSAIRTIPGANVLTF. The DNA is TGCGCCAGCAGCGCGATCAGGACTATCCCTGGGGCCAACGTCCTGACTTTC.